The present T cell receptor beta chain was sequenced within a study of T cell responses to AZD1222 COVID-19 vaccine. Generated by immunoSEQ multiplex PCR, the TCRdb table keeps only in-frame clones and is missing some. The sample holds 130,000 to 150,000 clones, around four fifths seen once. Per germline, CDR1 PRHDT and CDR2 FYEKMQ (reference sequence). CDR3 length: 13 amino acids. V was clipped by 5 bases and J by 8 bases, with 12 bases between them. The starting material was peripheral blood, obtained on day 0 of MenACWY control vaccination. V gene TRBV13 combines with J gene TRBJ2-2; D is unresolved. This TCR was recovered from an adult in good health. The CDR3 nucleotides are TGTGCCAGCAGCCAGGCGTCTGGGGGGGAGCTGTTTTTT. It encodes CASSQASGGELFF.